The 10 T cell receptor beta chains presented below share a single source sample, sequenced in a study of cytomegalovirus exposure and HLA in healthy donors. The PCR employed 60 Vbeta primers together with 13 Jbeta primers. Measured with immunoSEQ multiplex PCR; TCRdb has only the in-frame clones, and not every one. The profile shows about 150,000 clones, about 70% of them singletons. Sequenced sample: PBMCs. The receptors derive from a man under 40 in good health and CMV-seropositive.

The chain links TRBV5-1 to TRBJ1-1; 7 nucleotides line up with TRBD1. Germline V gives CDR1 SGHRS, CDR2 YFSETQ. J gave up 9 bases and V 0 bases, and 2 bases lay outside the gene matches. The CDR3 runs to 12 residues. The CDR3 bases are TGCGCCAGCAGCTTGGGAGGGGGCCAAGCTTTCTTT. Translated, it gives CASSLGGGQAFF.

The chain joins TRBV5-1 to TRBJ2-1; TRBD2 aligns across 7 bases. V shed 4 bases and J 8 bases; nucleotides not matched to a gene: 9. The CDR3 is 14 residues long. CDR1 SGHRS and CDR2 YFSETQ come from the germline V gene. The CDR3 coding sequence is TGCGCCAGCAGCGTCGGCGGGAGTGGCGATGAGCAGTTCTTC. Protein: CASSVGGSGDEQFF.

CDR3 in DNA: TGTGCCAGCAGCCAAGGGACTGGAAGTGCCAACTATGGCTACACCTTC. Its translation: CASSQGTGSANYGYTF. The chain employs TRBV4-2 and TRBJ1-2; D is ambiguous. V was cut by 1 base and J by 2 bases, with 14 bases left in between. The CDR3 runs to 16 residues. The germline CDR1 and CDR2 sequences are LGHNA and YNFKEQ.

The chain couples TRBV11-2 to TRBJ2-7; possible D gene TRBD2, 6 bases. The CDR3 spans 14 residues. Germline V gene lookup returns CDR1 SGHAT and CDR2 FQNNGV. With 1 base removed from V and 0 bases from J, the gap between germline ends came to 7 bases. In DNA form, the CDR3 reads TGTGCCAGCAGCTTAGTGGGAGGCTCCTACGAGCAGTACTTC. It yields the protein CASSLVGGSYEQYF.

The rearrangement links TRBV5-4 to TRBJ2-2; 7 bases match TRBD2. The CDR3 length is 16 residues. The V segment lost 0 bases and the J segment 4 bases; nucleotides outside the gene matches: 6. Germline V gives CDR1 SGHNT, CDR2 YYREEE (reference sequence). For the CDR3, the DNA is TGTGCCAGCAGCTTGGGTGGGCGGGAGATCACCGGGGAGCTGTTTTTT. This encodes CASSLGGREITGELFF.

The rearrangement links TRBV7-3 to TRBJ1-3; D is unclear. The CDR3 covers 17 residues. Trimming cost V 1 base and J 0 bases, with 13 bases left between them. Looked up from germline, CDR1 is SGHTA and CDR2 is FQGTGA. The CDR3 sequence: CASSLSFRGYSGNTIYF. The CDR3 DNA reads TGTGCCAGCAGCTTAAGCTTTCGGGGATACTCTGGAAACACCATATATTTT.

The V and J genes are TRBV6-1 and TRBJ1-2; D is possibly TRBD1 (5 bases). The CDR3 is 12 amino acids. Looked up from germline, CDR1 is MNHNS and CDR2 is SASEGT. With 4 bases removed from V and 8 bases from J, the gap between germline ends came to 11 bases. Written as DNA, the CDR3 is TGTGCCAGCAGTGGACAGCGGGCCGGCTACACCTTC. Amino acid sequence: CASSGQRAGYTF.

The chain has TRBV29-1 and TRBJ2-1; D unclear. V dropped 4 bases and J dropped 2 bases, with 6 bases sitting between them. Germline V gives CDR1 SQVTM, CDR2 ANQGSEA. This CDR3 has 12 residues. CDR3: CSVVGPYNEQFF. CDR3 coding DNA: TGCAGCGTTGTCGGTCCCTACAATGAGCAGTTCTTC.

V is TRBV7-2 and J is TRBJ2-5, with D possibly being TRBD1 (5 bases). The tail of the sequence fits TRBJ2-7 better, so the J call may be wrong. The CDR3 totals 14 residues. Germline V gene sequence: CDR1 SGHTA, CDR2 FQGNSA. CDR3 sequence: CASSSLDTSYEQYF. CDR3 DNA sequence: TGTGCCAGCAGCTCCCTGGACACATCCTACGAGCAGTACTTC.

This rearrangement joins TRBV9 to TRBJ2-2; TRBD2 matches at 8 bases. CDR1 and CDR2 (germline): SGDLS, YYNGEE. This CDR3 is built from 21 residues. V dropped 3 bases and J dropped 3; count of bases not matched to a gene: 22. The CDR3 DNA sequence: TGTGCCAGCAGCGACCCGGCGACTAGCGTTAAAAACACCGAGGACACCGGGGAGCTGTTTTTT. The encoded protein is CASSDPATSVKNTEDTGELFF.